This T cell receptor (beta chain) was found in a study of blood T cell repertoires in COVID-19. Study details: Material from acute and convalescent COVID-19 was sourced from the United States, Italy and Spain. The cDNA or gDNA used as material had been derived from T cells, B-cell-depleted T cells, or PBMCs.

Authors' methods: Reference gene primer amplification yielded estimated nucleated cell counts. Sequencing was performed with immunoSEQ multiplex PCR; in TCRdb, only in-frame clones are kept and a portion is missing. For V, J and clone size, that table is used; D and trimming come from the DNA. The sample includes under 200,000 clones, roughly 73% of them seen just once. Trimming removed 4 bases from V and 8 bases from J, with 17 bases in between. From germline, CDR1 is MGHDK and CDR2 SYGVNS. The CDR3 sequence is 14 residues long. The sequenced sample consisted of peripheral blood. The chain joins TRBV25-1 to TRBJ1-2, with D possibly TRBD1 on 5 matching bases. This sequence originates from a man in his 70s with acute or convalescent COVID-19. The CDR3 DNA reads as TGTGCCAGCAGTGGACGGGGGGAGGTTGGCGGCTACACCTTC. Its translation: CASSGRGEVGGYTF.